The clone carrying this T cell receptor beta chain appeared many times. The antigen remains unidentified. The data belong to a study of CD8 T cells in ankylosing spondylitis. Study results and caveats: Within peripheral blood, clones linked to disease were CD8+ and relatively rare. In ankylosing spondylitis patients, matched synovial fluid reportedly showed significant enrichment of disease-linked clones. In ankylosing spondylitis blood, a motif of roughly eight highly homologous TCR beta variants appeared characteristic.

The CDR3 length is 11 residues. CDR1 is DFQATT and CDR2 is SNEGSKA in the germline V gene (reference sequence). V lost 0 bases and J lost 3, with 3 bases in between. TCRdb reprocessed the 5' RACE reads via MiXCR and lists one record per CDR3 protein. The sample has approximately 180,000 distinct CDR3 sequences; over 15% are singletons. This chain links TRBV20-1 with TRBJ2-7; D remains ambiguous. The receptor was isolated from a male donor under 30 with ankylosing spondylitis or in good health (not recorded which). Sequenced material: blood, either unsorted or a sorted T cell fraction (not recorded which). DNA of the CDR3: TGCAGTGCTAGAGATATCTACGAGCAGTACTTC. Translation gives CSARDIYEQYF.